This note documents a single T cell receptor (beta chain) sequence. The antigen is unknown. These data are taken from a study of cytomegalovirus exposure and HLA in healthy donors. Overall study findings and caveats: It is likely that the observed cluster of highly shared sequence variants was a sequencing artifact. Within an earlier analysis, most TCR beta V segments proved productive either about 87% or about 30% of the time. Specific recognition of CMV antigens was confirmed in vitro for a few chains (all CMV-associated).

PCR involved 60 Vbeta and 13 Jbeta primers. The method was immunoSEQ multiplex PCR; TCRdb's version includes in-frame clones alone and lacks a portion of them. This sample contains 45,000 to 55,000 clones. Germline V gives CDR1 SEHNR, CDR2 FQNEAQ (reference sequence). The ends lost 2 bases at V and 3 bases at J; junction bases unmatched: 3. The CDR3 spans 14 residues. This receptor was identified in a woman aged 50 to 60 in good health and CMV-seropositive. The sequenced material came from PBMCs. This chain connects TRBV7-9 to TRBJ1-1, with 7 nucleotides matching TRBD1. The CDR3 reads CASSLNRGYTEAFF. Written as DNA, the CDR3 is TGTGCCAGCAGCTTAAACAGGGGCTACACTGAAGCTTTCTTT.